These 13 T cell receptor beta chains came from one sample sequenced in a study of T-cell reconstitution after alpha-beta-depleted transplantation in children. Researchers prepared the TCRbeta library using unique molecular identifiers, the study reports. In TCRdb, the PCR reads were re-called with MiXCR into one record per CDR3 protein. Among about 350,000 distinct CDR3 sequences listed, roughly 13% were seen once. The material was PBMCs, obtained from the stem cell graft. The receptors derive from a human donor who donated a stem cell graft to a child with Fanconi anemia.

This clonotype occurred many times. J is TRBJ1-5 and V is TRBV10-2; possible D gene TRBD1, 5 bases. CDR3 length: 15 residues. Germline CDR1 WSHSY, CDR2 SAAADI. V lost 6 bases, J lost 1 base, and 13 bases lay in between. CDR3 region: CASSPVDRSNQPQHF. The CDR3 DNA follows: TGCGCCAGCAGCCCCGTTGACAGAAGCAATCAGCCCCAGCATTTT.

This clonotype was observed many times. The rearrangement uses TRBV5-1 and TRBJ2-2; no reliable D call. The V end was cut by 7 bases, the J end by 0 bases, with 10 bases between. Germline CDR1 is SGHRS and CDR2 is YFSETQ. The CDR3 spans 14 residues. The CDR3: CASRPTPNTGELFF. CDR3 DNA sequence: TGCGCCAGCCGTCCTACCCCGAACACCGGGGAGCTGTTTTTT.

This clonotype was observed at least ten times. This chain joins TRBV25-1 and TRBJ1-1; 8 bases are shared with TRBD1. Germline-derived CDR1 and CDR2 are MGHDK and SYGVNS. This CDR3 contains 12 residues. V lost 6 bases to trimming and J lost 7 bases; unmatched junction nucleotides: 4. The CDR3: CASRPDRGEAFF. The CDR3 nucleotides read TGTGCCAGCAGGCCCGACAGGGGTGAAGCTTTCTTT.

The chain uses TRBV5-6 and TRBJ1-5; D call uncertain. The CDR3 has 14 residues. V was clipped by 2 bases and J by 1 base, with 7 bases between them. CDR1 is SGHDT, CDR2 YYEEEE, per germline. Written as DNA, the CDR3 is TGTGCCAGCAGCTTCTCGGACAGCAATCAGCCCCAGCATTTT. Its protein is CASSFSDSNQPQHF.

This clonotype was recorded many times. V usage is TRBV20-1 and J usage is TRBJ1-1; D not certain. V was shortened by 6 bases and J by 4 bases, with 15 bases between the two germline ends. The CDR3 has 13 amino acids. Looked up from germline, CDR1 is DFQATT and CDR2 is SNEGSKA (reference sequence). The CDR3 region has the DNA TGCAGTGCACGACCCCCGGCGGGCACTGAAGCTTTCTTT. Amino acids: CSARPPAGTEAFF.

This clonotype was counted only a few times. The V and J genes are TRBV6-1 and TRBJ2-2, with D possibly matching TRBD2 (6 bases). This CDR3 has 15 amino acids. The V end lost 6 bases, the J end lost 5 bases, and 16 bases lay between the germline ends. Germline CDR1 and CDR2: MNHNS and SASEGT. The CDR3 DNA is TGTGCCAGCAGAAAACTGGGGGGTGTAACCGGGGAGCTGTTTTTT. Encoded protein: CASRKLGGVTGELFF.

This clonotype turned up a few times. J is TRBJ2-7 and V is TRBV12-3 or TRBV12-4; the match to TRBD1 covers 10 bases. CDR3 size: 14 residues. The V segment lost 5 bases and the J segment 6 bases; nucleotides outside the gene matches: 7. CDR3 in amino acids: CASSPGTGVREQYV. The CDR3 bases are TGTGCCAGCAGTCCCGGGACAGGGGTCCGCGAGCAGTACGTC.

This clonotype was counted many times. V gene TRBV15 combines with J gene TRBJ2-7; possibly TRBD1 or TRBD2 for D (6 bases each). The CDR3 is 15 residues long. V lost 0 bases, J lost 7 bases, and 16 bases lay in between. CDR1 is LNHNV, CDR2 YYDKDF, per germline (reference sequence). The CDR3 DNA reads as TGTGCCACCAGCAGAGATAGGGGGGCTTACTTAGAGCAGTACGTC. This encodes CATSRDRGAYLEQYV.

This chain connects TRBV21-1 to TRBJ2-2; TRBD1 was called by the table and not checked on the DNA. TRBV21-1 is termed a pseudogene. CDR3 length equals 15 residues. The CDR3 nucleotides are TGTGCCAGCAGCCCGGGGAGAGCGAACACCGGGGAGCTGTTTTTT. This translates into CASSPGRANTGELFF.

This chain links TRBV12-3 or TRBV12-4 with TRBJ2-1; 9 bases line up with TRBD2. CDR3 size: 17 residues. V trimming: 4 bases; J trimming: 9 bases; junction bases outside the gene matches: 16. DNA of the CDR3: TGTGCCAGCAGTTCCCGGGGTAGCGGGGGCCCTGGTAGTGAGCAGTTCTTC. Protein product: CASSSRGSGGPGSEQFF.

CDR3: CASIEDRDSNQPQHF. As DNA, the CDR3 is TGTGCCAGCATAGAGGACAGAGATAGCAATCAGCCCCAGCATTTT. The V gene is TRBV9, the J gene TRBJ1-5; the D gene is possibly TRBD1 (6 bases). Germline lookup yields CDR1 SGDLS and CDR2 YYNGEE. V lost 6 bases and J lost 0, with 13 bases in between. The CDR3 runs 15 residues.

The chain carries TRBV15 and TRBJ1-4; unclear D gene. This CDR3 is built from 13 residues. Germline lookup yields CDR1 LNHNV and CDR2 YYDKDF (reference sequence). Trimming stripped 2 bases from V and 13 bases from J, with 14 bases between. The CDR3 spells CATSRPSGGGLFF. CDR3 nucleotide sequence: TGTGCCACCAGCAGACCCTCTGGAGGCGGACTGTTTTTT.

The CDR3 bases are TGCAGTGCTAGCCGGACAGAAATTGGAAACACCATATATTTT. It codes for CSASRTEIGNTIYF. The chain combines TRBV20-1 with TRBJ1-3; a possible D gene is TRBD1 (6 bases). This CDR3 spans 14 amino acids. The V end lost 3 bases, the J end lost 3 bases, and 12 bases lay between the germline ends. Germline V lookup: CDR1 DFQATT, CDR2 SNEGSKA (reference sequence).